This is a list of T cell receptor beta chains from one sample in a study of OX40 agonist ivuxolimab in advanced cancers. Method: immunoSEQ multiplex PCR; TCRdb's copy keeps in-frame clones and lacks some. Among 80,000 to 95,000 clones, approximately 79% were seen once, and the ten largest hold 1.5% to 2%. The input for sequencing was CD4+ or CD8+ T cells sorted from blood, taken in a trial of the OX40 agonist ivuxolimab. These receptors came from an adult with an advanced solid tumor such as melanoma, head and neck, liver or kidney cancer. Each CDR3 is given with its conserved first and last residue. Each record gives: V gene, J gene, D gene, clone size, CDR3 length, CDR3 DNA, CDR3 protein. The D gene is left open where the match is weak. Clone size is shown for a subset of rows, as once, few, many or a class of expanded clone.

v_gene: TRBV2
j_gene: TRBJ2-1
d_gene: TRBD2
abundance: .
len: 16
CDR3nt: TGTGCCAGCACGTTTGCTAGCGGGGGACCCTACAATGAGCAGTTCTTC
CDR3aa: CASTFASGGPYNEQFF

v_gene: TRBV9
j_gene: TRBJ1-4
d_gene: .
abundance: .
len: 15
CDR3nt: TGTGCCAGCAGCGCCTCACAGGGATTTAATGAAAAACTGTTTTTT
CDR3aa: CASSASQGFNEKLFF

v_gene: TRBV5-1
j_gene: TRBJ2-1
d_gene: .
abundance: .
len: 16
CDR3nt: TGCGCCAGCAGCCCGCGGGCCGGAGGAGGGTACAATGAGCAGTTCTTC
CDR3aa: CASSPRAGGGYNEQFF

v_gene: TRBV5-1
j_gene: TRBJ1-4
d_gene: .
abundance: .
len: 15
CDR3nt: TGCGCCAGCAGCTTGACCGTTGCAACTAATGAAAAACTGTTTTTT
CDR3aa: CASSLTVATNEKLFF

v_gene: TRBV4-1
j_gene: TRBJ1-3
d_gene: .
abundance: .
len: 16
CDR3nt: TGCGCCAGCAGCCCTCAAGTAGGGACCTCTGGAAACACCATATATTTT
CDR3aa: CASSPQVGTSGNTIYF

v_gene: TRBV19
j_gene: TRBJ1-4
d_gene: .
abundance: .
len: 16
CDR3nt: TGTGCCAGTAGTATAAACAGGGCGACTAGTAATGAAAAACTGTTTTTT
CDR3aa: CASSINRATSNEKLFF

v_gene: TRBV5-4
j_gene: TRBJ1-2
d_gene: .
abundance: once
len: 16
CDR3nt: TGTGCCAGCAGCGGGGCTTTGGGCAGCATTAACTATGGCTACACCTTC
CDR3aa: CASSGALGSINYGYTF

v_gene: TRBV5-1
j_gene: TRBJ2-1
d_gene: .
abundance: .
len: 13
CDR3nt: TGCGCCAGCAGCTTGGACGGAGACGTTAAGCAGTTCTTC
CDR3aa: CASSLDGDVKQFF

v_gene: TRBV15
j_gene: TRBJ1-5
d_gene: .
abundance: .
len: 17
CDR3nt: TGTGCCACCAGCAGAGATTTAAGGGGCTTGAACAATCAGCCCCAGCATTTT
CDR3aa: CATSRDLRGLNNQPQHF

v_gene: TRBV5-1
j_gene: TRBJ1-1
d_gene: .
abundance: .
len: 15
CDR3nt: TGCGCCAGCAGCTTGGACACAGGGCCGGTCACTGAAGCTTTCTTT
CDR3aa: CASSLDTGPVTEAFF

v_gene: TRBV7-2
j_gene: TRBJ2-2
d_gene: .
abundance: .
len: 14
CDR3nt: TGTGCCAGCAGCGTCCGAATCAACCCGGGGGAGCTGTTTTTT
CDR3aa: CASSVRINPGELFF

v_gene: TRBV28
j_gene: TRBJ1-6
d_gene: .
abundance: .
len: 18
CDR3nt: TGTGCCAGTAATTCCGTACAGGGCATACCCCGGGATAATTCACCCCTCCACTTT
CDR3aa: CASNSVQGIPRDNSPLHF

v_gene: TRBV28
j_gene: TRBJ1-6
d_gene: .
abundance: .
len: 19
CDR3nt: TGTGCCAGCGCTCCTCTTGTGGGACAATCGTACTCCTATAATTCACCCCTCCACTTT
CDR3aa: CASAPLVGQSYSYNSPLHF

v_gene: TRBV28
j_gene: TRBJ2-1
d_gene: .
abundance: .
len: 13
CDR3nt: TGTGCCATTACACTGGGACGGGACAATGAGCAGTTCTTC
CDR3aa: CAITLGRDNEQFF

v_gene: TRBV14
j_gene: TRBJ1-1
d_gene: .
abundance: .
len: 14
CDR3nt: TGTGCCAGCAGCCGGCCCGGGGGGTCGGCTGAAGCTTTCTTT
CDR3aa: CASSRPGGSAEAFF

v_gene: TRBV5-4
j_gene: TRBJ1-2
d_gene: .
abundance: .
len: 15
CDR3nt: TGTGCCAGCAGCTTGAAGAGGGCCTCCAACTATGGCTACACCTTC
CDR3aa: CASSLKRASNYGYTF

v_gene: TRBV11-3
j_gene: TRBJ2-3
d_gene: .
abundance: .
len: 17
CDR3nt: TGTGCCAGCAGCTTTGGTCTTGGGTCGGCTAGCACAGATACGCAGTATTTT
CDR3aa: CASSFGLGSASTDTQYF

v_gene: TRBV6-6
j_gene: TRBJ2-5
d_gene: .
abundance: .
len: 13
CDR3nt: TGTGCCAGCAGCCATGAGGCGTTAGAGACCCAGTACTTC
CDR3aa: CASSHEALETQYF

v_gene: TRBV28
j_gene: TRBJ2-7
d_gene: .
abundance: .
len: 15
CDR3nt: TGTGCCAGCAGACAAGACAGGCGGCGGTCCTACGAGCAGTACTTC
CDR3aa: CASRQDRRRSYEQYF

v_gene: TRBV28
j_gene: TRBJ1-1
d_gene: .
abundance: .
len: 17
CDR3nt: TGTGCCAGCAGTCCACGTGTTTTTAGACGGGAGAACACTGAAGCTTTCTTT
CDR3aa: CASSPRVFRRENTEAFF

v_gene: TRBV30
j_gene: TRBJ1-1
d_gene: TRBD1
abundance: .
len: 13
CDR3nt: TGTGCCTGGAGTGCAGACAGGGGTTTTGAAGCTTTCTTT
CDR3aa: CAWSADRGFEAFF

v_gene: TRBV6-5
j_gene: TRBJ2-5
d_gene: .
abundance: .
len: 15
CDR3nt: TGTGCCAGCAGCTCTAATACGGGGTACCAAGAGACCCAGTACTTC
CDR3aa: CASSSNTGYQETQYF

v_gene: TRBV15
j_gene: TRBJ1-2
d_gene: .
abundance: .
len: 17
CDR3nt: TGTGCCACCAGCGAAGATGAGGCAGGAGCACCTATTGGTGGCTACACCTTC
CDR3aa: CATSEDEAGAPIGGYTF

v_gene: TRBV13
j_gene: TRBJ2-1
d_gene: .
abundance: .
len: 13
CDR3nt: TGTGCCAGCAGCTTCGAACTTAGACAAGAGCAGTTCTTC
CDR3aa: CASSFELRQEQFF

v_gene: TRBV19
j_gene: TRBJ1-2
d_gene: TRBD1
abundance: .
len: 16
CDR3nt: TGTGCCAGTATGGGGGGGACAGGGGCCCGCTCGTATGGCTACACCTTC
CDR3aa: CASMGGTGARSYGYTF

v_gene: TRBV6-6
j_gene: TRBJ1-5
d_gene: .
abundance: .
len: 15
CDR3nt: TGTGCCAGCTGGACCGGGTCGGGAGGCAATCAGCCCCAGCATTTT
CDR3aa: CASWTGSGGNQPQHF

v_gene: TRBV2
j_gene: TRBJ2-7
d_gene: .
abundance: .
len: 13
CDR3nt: TGTGCCAGCAGGGAGACGACACTCTACGAGCAGTACTTC
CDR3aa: CASRETTLYEQYF

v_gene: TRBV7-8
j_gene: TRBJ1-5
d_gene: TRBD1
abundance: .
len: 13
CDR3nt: TGTGCCAGCAGCGGACAGGGCCCCTCGCCCCAGCATTTT
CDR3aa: CASSGQGPSPQHF

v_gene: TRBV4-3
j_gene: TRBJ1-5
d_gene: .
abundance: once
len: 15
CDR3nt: TGCGCCAGCAGCCAGGAGGACAGAAGCAATCAGCCCCAGCATTTT
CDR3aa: CASSQEDRSNQPQHF

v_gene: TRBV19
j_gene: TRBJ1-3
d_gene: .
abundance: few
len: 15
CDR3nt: TGTGCCAGTGGACCTGTCGGGTTCTCTGGAAACACCATATATTTT
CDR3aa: CASGPVGFSGNTIYF

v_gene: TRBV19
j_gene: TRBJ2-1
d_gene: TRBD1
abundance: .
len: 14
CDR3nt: TGTGCCAGTAGTACCGGAGGACAGGCAGGGACCCAGTTCTTC
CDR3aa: CASSTGGQAGTQFF

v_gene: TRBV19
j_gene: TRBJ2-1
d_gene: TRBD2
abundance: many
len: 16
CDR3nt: TGTGCCAGTAGTACCTTAGCGCGGGGGGGCCGTGGTGAGCAGTTCTTC
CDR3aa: CASSTLARGGRGEQFF

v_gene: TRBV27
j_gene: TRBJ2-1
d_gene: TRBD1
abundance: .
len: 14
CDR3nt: TGTGCCAACCGAGGACTGCAGGGGGATTATGAGCAGTTCTTC
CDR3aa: CANRGLQGDYEQFF

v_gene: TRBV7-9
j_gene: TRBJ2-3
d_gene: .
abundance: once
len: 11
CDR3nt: TGTGCCAGCAGCTTGGCAGATACGCAGTATTTT
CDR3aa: CASSLADTQYF

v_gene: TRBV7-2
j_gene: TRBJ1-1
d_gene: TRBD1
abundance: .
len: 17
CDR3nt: TGTGCCAGCAGCCCGCATCAGGGGGGCGCGTCGTTGACTGAAGCTTTCTTT
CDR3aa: CASSPHQGGASLTEAFF

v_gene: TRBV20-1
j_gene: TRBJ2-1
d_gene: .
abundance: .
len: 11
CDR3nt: TGCAGTGCAGGGGGGGCCGTTGAGCAGTTCTTC
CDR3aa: CSAGGAVEQFF

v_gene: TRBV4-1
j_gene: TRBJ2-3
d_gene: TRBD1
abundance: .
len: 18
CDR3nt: TGCGCCAGCAGCCAAGAACTAAGGGGACAGGGGGCAACAGATACGCAGTATTTT
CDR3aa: CASSQELRGQGATDTQYF

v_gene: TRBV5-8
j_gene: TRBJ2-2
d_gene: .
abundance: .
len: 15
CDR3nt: TGTGCCAGCAGCCCCCCCGGCAGTTACACCGGGGAGCTGTTTTTT
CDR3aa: CASSPPGSYTGELFF

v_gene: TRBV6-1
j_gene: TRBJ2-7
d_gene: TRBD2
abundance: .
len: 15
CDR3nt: TGTGCCACCAGATCGGCGCGGGGGAGCTCCTACGAGCAGTACTTC
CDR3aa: CATRSARGSSYEQYF

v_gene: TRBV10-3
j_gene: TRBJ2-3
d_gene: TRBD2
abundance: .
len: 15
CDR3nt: TGTGCCATCAGTGCTACTAGCGGGGAGTCAGATACGCAGTATTTT
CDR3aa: CAISATSGESDTQYF

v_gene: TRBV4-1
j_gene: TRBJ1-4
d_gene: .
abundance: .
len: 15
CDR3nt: TGCGCCAGCAGCCAAGTAGGGGATCGGCAGGAAAAACTGTTTTTT
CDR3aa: CASSQVGDRQEKLFF

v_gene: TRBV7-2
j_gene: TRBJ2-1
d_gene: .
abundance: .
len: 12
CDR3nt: TGTGCCAGCAGCTCCCTCCGTAATGAGCAGTTCTTC
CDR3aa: CASSSLRNEQFF

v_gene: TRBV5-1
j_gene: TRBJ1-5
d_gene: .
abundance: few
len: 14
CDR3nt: TGCGCCAGCAGCCCTGACAGCCTCAATCAGCCCCAGCATTTT
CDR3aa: CASSPDSLNQPQHF

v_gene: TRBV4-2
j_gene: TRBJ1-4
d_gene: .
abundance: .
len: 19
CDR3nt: TGTGCCAGCAGCCTAAATCGGGGGTGGGTTGATAGGGCACATGAAAAACTGTTTTTT
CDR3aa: CASSLNRGWVDRAHEKLFF

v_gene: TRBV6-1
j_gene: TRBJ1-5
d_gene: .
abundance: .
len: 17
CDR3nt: TGTGCCAGCAGTGAAGCGGGGTACTATGTAGGCAATCAGCCCCAGCATTTT
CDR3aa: CASSEAGYYVGNQPQHF

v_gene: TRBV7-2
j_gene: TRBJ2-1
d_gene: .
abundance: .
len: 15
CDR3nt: TGTGCCAGCAGCTTAGCGGGGGGGCCCTACAATGAGCAGTTCTTC
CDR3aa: CASSLAGGPYNEQFF

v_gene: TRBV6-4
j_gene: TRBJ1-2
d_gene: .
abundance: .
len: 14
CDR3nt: TGTGCCAGCCAACCAAGCCGAGGGGGCTATGGCTACACCTTC
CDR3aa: CASQPSRGGYGYTF

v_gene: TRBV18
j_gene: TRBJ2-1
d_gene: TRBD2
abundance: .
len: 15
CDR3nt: TGTGCCAGCTCCCTGACTAGCGGGGGGGTCCATGAGCAGTTCTTC
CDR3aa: CASSLTSGGVHEQFF

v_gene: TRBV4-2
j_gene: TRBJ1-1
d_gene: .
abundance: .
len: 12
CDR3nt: TGTGCCAGCAGCTTGAGGTCATCTGAAGCTTTCTTT
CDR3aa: CASSLRSSEAFF

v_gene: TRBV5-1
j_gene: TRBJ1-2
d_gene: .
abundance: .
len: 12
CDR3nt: TGCGCCAGCAGCTTGGGACGAGAGGGCTACACCTTC
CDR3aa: CASSLGREGYTF

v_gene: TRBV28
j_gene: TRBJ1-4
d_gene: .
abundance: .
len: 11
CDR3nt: TGTGCCAGCAGATCCGGGACGAAACTGTTTTTT
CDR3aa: CASRSGTKLFF

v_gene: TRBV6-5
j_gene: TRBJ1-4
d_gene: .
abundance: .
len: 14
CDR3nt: TGTGCCAGCAGGTCACAGCCAACTAATGAAAAACTGTTTTTT
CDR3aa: CASRSQPTNEKLFF

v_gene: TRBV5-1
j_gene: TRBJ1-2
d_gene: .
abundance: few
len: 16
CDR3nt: TGCGCCAGCAGCACTTCCCACCCCAATCCCCTCTATGGCTACACCTTC
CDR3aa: CASSTSHPNPLYGYTF

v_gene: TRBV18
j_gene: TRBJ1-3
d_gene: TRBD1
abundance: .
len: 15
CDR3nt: TGTGCCAGCTCAGATACAGGGGGCTCTGGAAACACCATATATTTT
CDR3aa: CASSDTGGSGNTIYF

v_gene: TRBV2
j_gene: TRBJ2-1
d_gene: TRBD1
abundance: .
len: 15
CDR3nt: TGTGCCAGCAGTCGGCGACAGGGTCCCTACAATGAGCAGTTCTTC
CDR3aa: CASSRRQGPYNEQFF